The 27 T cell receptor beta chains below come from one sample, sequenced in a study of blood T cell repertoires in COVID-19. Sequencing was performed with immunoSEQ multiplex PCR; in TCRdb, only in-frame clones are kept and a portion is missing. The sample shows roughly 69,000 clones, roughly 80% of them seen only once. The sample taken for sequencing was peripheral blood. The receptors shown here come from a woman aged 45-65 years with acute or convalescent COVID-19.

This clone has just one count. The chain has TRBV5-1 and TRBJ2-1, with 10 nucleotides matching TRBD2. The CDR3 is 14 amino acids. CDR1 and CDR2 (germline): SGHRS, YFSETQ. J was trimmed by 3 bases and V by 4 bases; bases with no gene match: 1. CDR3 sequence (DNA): TGCGCCAGCAGCCGGACTAGCGGCTACAATGAGCAGTTCTTC. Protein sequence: CASSRTSGYNEQFF.

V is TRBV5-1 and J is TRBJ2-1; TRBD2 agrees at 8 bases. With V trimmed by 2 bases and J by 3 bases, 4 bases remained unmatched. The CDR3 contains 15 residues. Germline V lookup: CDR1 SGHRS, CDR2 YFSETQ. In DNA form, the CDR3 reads TGCGCCAGCAGCTTAAGCGGGAGTGACTACAATGAGCAGTTCTTC. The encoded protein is CASSLSGSDYNEQFF.

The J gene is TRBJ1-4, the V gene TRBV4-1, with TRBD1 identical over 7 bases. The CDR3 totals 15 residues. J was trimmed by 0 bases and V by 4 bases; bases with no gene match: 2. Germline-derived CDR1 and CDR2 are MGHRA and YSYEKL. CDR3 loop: CASSRQGATNEKLFF. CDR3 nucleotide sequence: TGCGCCAGCAGCCGACAGGGTGCAACTAATGAAAAACTGTTTTTT.

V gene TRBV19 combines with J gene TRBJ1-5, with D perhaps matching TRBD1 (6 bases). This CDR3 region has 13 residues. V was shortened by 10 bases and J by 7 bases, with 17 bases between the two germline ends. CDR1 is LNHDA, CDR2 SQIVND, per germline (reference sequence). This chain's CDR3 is CATNDRLSQPQHF. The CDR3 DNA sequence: TGTGCCACGAACGACAGGCTAAGCCAGCCCCAGCATTTT.

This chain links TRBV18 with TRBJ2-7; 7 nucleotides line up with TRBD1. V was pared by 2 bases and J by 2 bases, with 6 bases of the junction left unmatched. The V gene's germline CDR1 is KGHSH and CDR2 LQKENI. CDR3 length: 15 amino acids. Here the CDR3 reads CASSPSWTGTYEQYF. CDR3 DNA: TGTGCCAGCTCACCATCTTGGACAGGAACCTACGAGCAGTACTTC.

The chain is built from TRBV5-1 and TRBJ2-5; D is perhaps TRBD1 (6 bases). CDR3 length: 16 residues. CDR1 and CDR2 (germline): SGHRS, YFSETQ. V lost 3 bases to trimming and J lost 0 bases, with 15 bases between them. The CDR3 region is CASSSEVSGDQETQYF. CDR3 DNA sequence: TGCGCCAGCAGCTCGGAGGTATCAGGGGACCAAGAGACCCAGTACTTC.

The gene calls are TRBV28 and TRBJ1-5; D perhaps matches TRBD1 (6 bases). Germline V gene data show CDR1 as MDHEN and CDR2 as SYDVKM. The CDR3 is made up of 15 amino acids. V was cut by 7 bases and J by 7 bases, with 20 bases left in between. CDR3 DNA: TGTGCCAGCACCACCCGGGCGGGGGGCACGCAGCCCCAGCATTTT. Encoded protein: CASTTRAGGTQPQHF.

CDR3 in DNA: TGTGCCAGCAGACCACGACAGGGGGCTCAAGAGCAGTTCTTC. This sequence encodes CASRPRQGAQEQFF. The genes are TRBV2 and TRBJ2-1; TRBD1 matches 10 bases. The CDR3 totals 14 residues. CDR1 SNHLY and CDR2 FYNNEI come from the germline V gene. Trimming cost V 6 bases and J 10 bases; bases outside gene matches: 9.

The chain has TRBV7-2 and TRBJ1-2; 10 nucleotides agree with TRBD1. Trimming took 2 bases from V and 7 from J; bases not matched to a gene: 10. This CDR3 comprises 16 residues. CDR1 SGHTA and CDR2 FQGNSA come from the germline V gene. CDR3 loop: CASSLRQLDRGSGYTF. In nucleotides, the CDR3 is TGTGCCAGCAGCTTACGGCAGCTGGACAGGGGGTCTGGCTACACCTTC.

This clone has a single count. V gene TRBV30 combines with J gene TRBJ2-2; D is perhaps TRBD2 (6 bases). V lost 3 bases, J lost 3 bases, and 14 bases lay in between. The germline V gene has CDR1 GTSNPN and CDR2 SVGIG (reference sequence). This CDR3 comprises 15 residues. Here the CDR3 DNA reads TGTGCCTGGAGGCAGGGAAGGGAGGACACCGGGGAGCTGTTTTTT. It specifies CAWRQGREDTGELFF.

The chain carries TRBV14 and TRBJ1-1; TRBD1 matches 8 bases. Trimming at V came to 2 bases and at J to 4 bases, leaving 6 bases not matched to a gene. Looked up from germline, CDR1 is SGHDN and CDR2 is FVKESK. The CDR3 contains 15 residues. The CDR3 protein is CASSQQGALGTEAFF. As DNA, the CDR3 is TGTGCCAGCAGCCAACAGGGGGCTCTGGGCACTGAAGCTTTCTTT.

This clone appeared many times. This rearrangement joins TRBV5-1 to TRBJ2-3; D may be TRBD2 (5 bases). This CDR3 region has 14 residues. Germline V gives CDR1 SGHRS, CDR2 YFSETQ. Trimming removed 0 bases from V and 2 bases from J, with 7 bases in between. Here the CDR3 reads CASSLERITDTQYF. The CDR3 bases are TGCGCCAGCAGCTTGGAGCGGATCACAGATACGCAGTATTTT.

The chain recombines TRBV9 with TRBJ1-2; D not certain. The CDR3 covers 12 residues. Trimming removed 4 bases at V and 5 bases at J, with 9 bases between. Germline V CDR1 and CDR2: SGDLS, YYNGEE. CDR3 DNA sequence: TGTGCCAGCAGCACGGAGGAGTATGGCTACACCTTC. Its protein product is CASSTEEYGYTF.

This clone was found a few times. Written as DNA, the CDR3 is TGTGCCAGCAGTGAAATTCTTCAGGGGGCGGGGGAGACCCAGTACTTC. Encoded protein: CASSEILQGAGETQYF. The V and J genes are TRBV2 and TRBJ2-5; 8 nucleotides line up with TRBD1. This CDR3 region has 16 residues. Per the germline V gene, CDR1 is SNHLY and CDR2 is FYNNEI. Trimming cost V 2 bases and J 5 bases; bases outside gene matches: 10.

The CDR3 DNA sequence: TGTGCCAGCAGTTTTGGGCAGGGAGGCACTGAAGCTTTCTTT. Translation: CASSFGQGGTEAFF. The chain employs TRBV27 and TRBJ1-1, with D tentatively TRBD1 (5 bases). CDR1 MNHEY and CDR2 SMNVEV come from the germline V gene (reference sequence). This CDR3 has 14 amino acids. The ends were cut back, 3 bases at V and 4 bases at J, with 12 bases in the middle.

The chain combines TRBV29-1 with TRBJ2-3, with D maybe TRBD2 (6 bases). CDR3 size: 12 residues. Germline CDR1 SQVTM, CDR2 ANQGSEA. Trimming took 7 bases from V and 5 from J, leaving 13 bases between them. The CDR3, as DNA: TGCAGCGCCTCGGGAGCACAAGATACGCAGTATTTT. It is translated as CSASGAQDTQYF.

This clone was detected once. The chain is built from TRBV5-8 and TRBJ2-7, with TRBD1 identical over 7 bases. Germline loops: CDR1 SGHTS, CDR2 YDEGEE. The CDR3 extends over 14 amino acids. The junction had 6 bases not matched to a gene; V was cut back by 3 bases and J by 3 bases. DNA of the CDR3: TGTGCCAGCAGCTCACCGGGACAGAGCTACGAGCAGTACTTC. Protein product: CASSSPGQSYEQYF.

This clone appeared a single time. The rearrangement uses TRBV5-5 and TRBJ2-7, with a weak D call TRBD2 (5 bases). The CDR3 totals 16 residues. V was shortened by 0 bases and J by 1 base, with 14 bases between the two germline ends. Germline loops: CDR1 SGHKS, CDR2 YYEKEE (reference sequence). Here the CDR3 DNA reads TGTGCCAGCAGCTTGGCACTCGGGGATGCTTCCTACGAGCAGTACTTC. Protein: CASSLALGDASYEQYF.

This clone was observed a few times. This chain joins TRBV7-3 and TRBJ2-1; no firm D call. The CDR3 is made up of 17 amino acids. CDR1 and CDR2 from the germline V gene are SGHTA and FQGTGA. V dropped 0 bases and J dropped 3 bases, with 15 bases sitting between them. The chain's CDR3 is CASSLTVGLDYYNEQFF. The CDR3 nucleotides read TGTGCCAGCAGCTTAACAGTGGGTCTAGATTACTACAATGAGCAGTTCTTC.

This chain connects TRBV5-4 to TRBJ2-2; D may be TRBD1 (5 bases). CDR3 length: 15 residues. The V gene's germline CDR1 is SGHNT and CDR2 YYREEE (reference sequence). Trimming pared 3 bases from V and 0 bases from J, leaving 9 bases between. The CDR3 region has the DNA TGTGCCAGCAGCTCCGCCAGGGCGAACACCGGGGAGCTGTTTTTT. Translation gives CASSSARANTGELFF.

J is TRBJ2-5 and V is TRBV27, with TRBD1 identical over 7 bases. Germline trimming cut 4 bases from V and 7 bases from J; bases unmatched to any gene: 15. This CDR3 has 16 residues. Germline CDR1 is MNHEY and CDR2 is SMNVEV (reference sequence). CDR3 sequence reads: CASSSDPDRALGTQYF. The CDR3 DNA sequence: TGTGCCAGCAGTTCCGATCCAGACAGGGCACTCGGGACCCAGTACTTC.

This CDR3 is CASSPFAGSYEQYF. The CDR3 DNA sequence: TGTGCCAGCTCACCATTCGCGGGGAGCTACGAGCAGTACTTC. This chain connects TRBV18 to TRBJ2-7; D might be TRBD2 (6 bases). There are 14 residues in the CDR3. V lost 2 bases and J 3 bases, leaving 11 bases between the germline ends. Germline lookup yields CDR1 KGHSH and CDR2 LQKENI.

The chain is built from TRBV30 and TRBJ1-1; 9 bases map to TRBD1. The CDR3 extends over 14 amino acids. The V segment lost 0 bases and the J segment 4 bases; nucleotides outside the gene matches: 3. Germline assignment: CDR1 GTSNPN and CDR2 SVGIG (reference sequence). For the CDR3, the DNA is TGTGCCTGGAGTGTCGGGACAGGGAGCACTGAAGCTTTCTTT. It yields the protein CAWSVGTGSTEAFF.

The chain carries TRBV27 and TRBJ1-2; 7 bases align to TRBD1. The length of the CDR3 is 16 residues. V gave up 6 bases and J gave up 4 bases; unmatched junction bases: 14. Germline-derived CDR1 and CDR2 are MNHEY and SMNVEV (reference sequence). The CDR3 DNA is TGTGCCAGCAGCCGAAGGACAGGCCAAACCGTCTATGGCTACACCTTC. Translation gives CASSRRTGQTVYGYTF.

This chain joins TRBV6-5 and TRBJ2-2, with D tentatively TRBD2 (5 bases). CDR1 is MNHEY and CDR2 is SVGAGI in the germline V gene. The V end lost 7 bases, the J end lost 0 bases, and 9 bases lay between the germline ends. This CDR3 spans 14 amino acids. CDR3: CASTDGTNTGELFF. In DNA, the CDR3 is TGTGCCAGCACGGACGGGACGAACACCGGGGAGCTGTTTTTT.

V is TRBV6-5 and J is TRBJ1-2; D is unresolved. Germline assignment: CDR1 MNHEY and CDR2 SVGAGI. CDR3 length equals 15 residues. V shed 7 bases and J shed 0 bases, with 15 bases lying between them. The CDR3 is CASNTDDYSNYGYTF. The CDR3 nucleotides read TGTGCCAGCAATACAGACGACTACTCTAACTATGGCTACACCTTC.

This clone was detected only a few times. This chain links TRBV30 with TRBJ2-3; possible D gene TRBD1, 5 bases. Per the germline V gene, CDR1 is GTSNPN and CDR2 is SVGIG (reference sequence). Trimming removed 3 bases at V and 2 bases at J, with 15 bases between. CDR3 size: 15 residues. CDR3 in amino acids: CAWRAGYSSTDTQYF. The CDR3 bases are TGTGCCTGGAGGGCAGGGTATAGTTCCACAGATACGCAGTATTTT. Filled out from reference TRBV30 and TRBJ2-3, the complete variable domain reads SQTIHQWPATLVQPVGSPLSLECTVEGTSNPNLYWYRQAAGRGLQLLFYSVGIGQISSEVPQNLSASRPQDRQFILSSKKLLLSDSGFYLCAWRAGYSSTDTQYFGPGTRLTVL.